Shown below are 16 T cell receptor beta chains from a single sample sequenced in a study of T cells in pancreatic ductal adenocarcinoma. Generated by immunoSEQ multiplex PCR, the TCRdb table keeps only in-frame clones and is missing some. The sample holds roughly 100,000 clones, nearly 95% seen once. Selected pancreatic ductal adenocarcinoma patients had undergone surgery without neoadjuvant therapy. The specimen sequenced was PBMCs. The source of these receptors is a human donor with pancreatic ductal adenocarcinoma.

The chain couples TRBV10-1 to TRBJ2-1; TRBD1 aligns across 9 bases. The V and J ends lost 2 bases and 5 bases, in that order; junction bases with no gene match: 16. The CDR3 contains 19 residues. Germline-derived CDR1 and CDR2 are WNHNN and SYGVQD (reference sequence). In DNA, the CDR3 is TGCGCCAGCAGTGAGGCCGGGACAGGGTATTTACTCCCCGACAATGAGCAGTTCTTC. Translated: CASSEAGTGYLLPDNEQFF.

The chain recombines TRBV9 with TRBJ2-5, with 9 bases that match TRBD2. The length of the CDR3 is 15 residues. Germline V gene sequence: CDR1 SGDLS, CDR2 YYNGEE. The V gene end was trimmed by 4 bases and the J gene end by 7 bases; junction bases not matched to a gene: 11. The CDR3 nucleotides are TGTGCCAGCAGCACCGGTGGGCGGGAGGGGACGACCCAGTACTTC. It is translated as CASSTGGREGTTQYF.

This chain connects TRBV19 to TRBJ2-3; 9 bases agree with TRBD2. Germline V gene lookup returns CDR1 LNHDA and CDR2 SQIVND (reference sequence). The CDR3 is 15 residues long. Germline trimming cut 6 bases from V and 6 bases from J; bases unmatched to any gene: 10. CDR3 sequence (DNA): TGTGCCAGTAGAGGTACTAGCGGGTATTCGGATACGCAGTATTTT. It encodes CASRGTSGYSDTQYF.

The chain has TRBV5-1 and TRBJ2-2, with a weak D call TRBD2 (6 bases). V was trimmed by 5 bases and J by 5 bases, leaving 16 bases between them. Germline CDR1 reads SGHRS; CDR2 reads YFSETQ. The CDR3 has 15 residues. In DNA, the CDR3 is TGCGCCAGCAGGGACGCAGGGAGGTCGACCGGGGAGCTGTTTTTT. Translation: CASRDAGRSTGELFF.

This clone was detected a few times. The CDR3 sequence: CASSPGGSGVSGELFF. The CDR3 DNA follows: TGTGCCAGCAGCCCAGGAGGGTCGGGAGTTTCCGGGGAGCTGTTTTTT. This rearrangement joins TRBV13 to TRBJ2-2; D perhaps matches TRBD2 (6 bases). The CDR3 has 16 residues. V gave up 5 bases and J gave up 6 bases, with 19 bases separating them. Germline CDR1 PRHDT, CDR2 FYEKMQ (reference sequence).

The V and J genes are TRBV30 and TRBJ2-7, with no clear D. Germline assignment: CDR1 GTSNPN and CDR2 SVGIG (reference sequence). V shed 2 bases and J shed 6 bases, with 17 bases lying between them. The CDR3 spans 14 residues. The CDR3 nucleotides read TGTGCCTGGAGTAGAGAGTGGGCGTCCACCGAGCAGTACTTC. Translation gives CAWSREWASTEQYF.

The CDR3 spells CATSRDGQGMYGYTF. As DNA, the CDR3 is TGTGCCACCAGCAGAGATGGACAGGGGATGTATGGCTACACCTTC. The genes are TRBV15 and TRBJ1-2, with TRBD1 matching over 9 bases. Germline V gives CDR1 LNHNV, CDR2 YYDKDF (reference sequence). CDR3 length: 15 residues. V was pared by 0 bases and J by 5 bases, with 4 bases of the junction left unmatched.

The gene calls are TRBV10-1 and TRBJ2-4, with 7 bases lining up with TRBD2. CDR3 length equals 13 residues. Germline-derived CDR1 and CDR2 are WNHNN and SYGVQD (reference sequence). Germline trimming cut 8 bases from V and 7 bases from J; bases unmatched to any gene: 8. The CDR3 loop reads CASPGTNVNIQYF. The CDR3 nucleotides read TGCGCCAGCCCCGGGACTAACGTCAACATTCAGTACTTC.

As regards this clone: Other DNA sequences in the same sample also yield this CDR3. V and J are TRBV6-5 and TRBJ2-1; maybe TRBD2 (5 bases). Germline V gene sequence: CDR1 MNHEY, CDR2 SVGAGI. The CDR3 consists of 14 residues. V was shortened by 7 bases and J by 0 bases, with 10 bases between the two germline ends. CDR3 protein: CASTRGSSYNEQFF. CDR3 bases: TGTGCCAGCACGAGAGGGAGCTCCTACAATGAGCAGTTCTTC.

The CDR3 sequence is CAWSVRGGGVSGELFF. The CDR3 coding sequence is TGTGCCTGGAGTGTACGGGGAGGGGGGGTATCCGGGGAGCTGTTTTTT. The V gene is TRBV30, the J gene TRBJ2-2; maybe TRBD2 (7 bases). Trimming removed 0 bases at V and 6 bases at J, with 17 bases between. The V gene's germline CDR1 is GTSNPN and CDR2 SVGIG (reference sequence). The length of the CDR3 is 16 residues.

V gene TRBV11-2 combines with J gene TRBJ2-5; 9 positions agree with TRBD1. V shed 2 bases, J shed 2 bases, and the junction held 9 bases outside the gene matches. Germline V gene lookup returns CDR1 SGHAT and CDR2 FQNNGV. The CDR3 contains 17 residues. The CDR3 region is CASSLNRLDRGQETQYF. The CDR3 coding sequence is TGTGCCAGCAGCTTAAACCGCCTTGACAGGGGGCAAGAGACCCAGTACTTC.

The chain uses TRBV7-9 and TRBJ1-3; D remains unclear. Trimming stripped 6 bases from V and 4 bases from J, with 13 bases between. Germline CDR1 is SEHNR and CDR2 is FQNEAQ (reference sequence). The CDR3 covers 14 residues. The CDR3 DNA is TGTGCCAGCAGGTCTGACACTGAGGGAAACACCATATATTTT. This translates into CASRSDTEGNTIYF.

The V call is TRBV18, the J call TRBJ2-2; D call uncertain. V dropped 5 bases and J dropped 7 bases, with 11 bases sitting between them. The germline CDR1 and CDR2 sequences are KGHSH and LQKENI. The CDR3 has 13 residues. CDR3 residues: CASSATTIGELFF. For the CDR3, the DNA is TGTGCCAGCTCAGCAACTACGATCGGGGAGCTGTTTTTT.

The chain employs TRBV7-2 and TRBJ1-1; 7 bases map to TRBD1. CDR3 length: 13 residues. Germline lookup yields CDR1 SGHTA and CDR2 FQGNSA. The V and J ends lost 1 base and 9 bases, in that order; junction bases with no gene match: 5. This CDR3 is CASSLEKDRQAFF. CDR3 bases: TGTGCCAGCAGCTTAGAGAAGGACAGGCAAGCTTTCTTT. Together with reference TRBV7-2 and TRBJ1-1, the CDR3 gives the full variable domain: GAGVSQSPSNKVTEKGKDVELRCDPISGHTALYWYRQSLGQGLEFLIYFQGNSAPDKSGLPSDRFSAERTGGSVSTLTIQRTQQEDSAVYLCASSLEKDRQAFFGQGTRLTVV.

CDR3 in DNA: TGCAGCGTTGAAGCTTGGACAGGGAGATTAGAGACCCAGTACTTC. Its translation is CSVEAWTGRLETQYF. V gene TRBV29-1 combines with J gene TRBJ2-5, with 8 bases that match TRBD1. Germline assignment: CDR1 SQVTM and CDR2 ANQGSEA. This CDR3 spans 15 amino acids. Trimming removed 1 base from V and 4 bases from J; junction bases left unmatched: 8.

The CDR3, as DNA: TGTGCCAGCAGCCCCCCCAGACAGGGGGCTTCCAAAAACATTCAGTACTTC. Amino acids: CASSPPRQGASKNIQYF. The chain uses TRBV4-2 and TRBJ2-4; TRBD1 matches 10 bases. V was clipped by 4 bases and J by 2 bases; unmatched bases: 8. Looked up from germline, CDR1 is LGHNA and CDR2 is YNFKEQ. The CDR3 spans 17 residues.